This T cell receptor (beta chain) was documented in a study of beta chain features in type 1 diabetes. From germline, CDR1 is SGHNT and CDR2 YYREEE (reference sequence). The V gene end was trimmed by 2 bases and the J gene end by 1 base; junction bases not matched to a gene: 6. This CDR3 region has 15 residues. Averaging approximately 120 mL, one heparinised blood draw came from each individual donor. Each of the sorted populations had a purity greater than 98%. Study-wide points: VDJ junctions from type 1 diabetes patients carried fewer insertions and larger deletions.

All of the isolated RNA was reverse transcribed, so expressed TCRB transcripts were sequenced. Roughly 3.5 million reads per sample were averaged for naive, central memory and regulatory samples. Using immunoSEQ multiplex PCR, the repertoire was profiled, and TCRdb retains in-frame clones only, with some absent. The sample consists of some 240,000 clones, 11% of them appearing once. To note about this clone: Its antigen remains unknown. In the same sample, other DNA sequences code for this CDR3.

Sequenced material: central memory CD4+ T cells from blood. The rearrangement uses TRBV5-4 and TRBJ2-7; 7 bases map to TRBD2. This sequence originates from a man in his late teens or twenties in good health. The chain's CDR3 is CASSLGPSGSYEQYF. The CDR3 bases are TGTGCCAGCAGCTTAGGGCCTAGCGGTTCCTACGAGCAGTACTTC.